Included here is one TCR beta chain sequence, with context. The antigen is undetermined. These data are taken from a study of long-term antiretroviral therapy in people with HIV. It was version v3.0 of the immunoSEQ assay that was run at survey level. Data came from immunoSEQ multiplex PCR; TCRdb stores just in-frame clones and leaves some out. The table has 22,000 or so clones, 80% to 90% seen once; the top ten hold around 3.3%. This CDR3 is 15 amino acids long. Per germline, CDR1 MNHEY and CDR2 SMNVEV (reference sequence). Between the trimmed V and J ends, which lost 4 bases and 1 base, there was a span of 12 bases. Study results and limitations: The range of CDR3 lengths in HIV repertoires proved narrower than that found in controls.

The source material was unsorted PBMCs, sampled roughly 2.7 years after starting antiretroviral therapy. This TCR was sampled from a woman in her forties or fifties with HIV. The chain couples TRBV27 to TRBJ2-3, with TRBD2 as a possible D gene (5 bases). The CDR3 bases are TGTGCCAGCAGTTCCCATCTAGCCGGCACAGATACGCAGTATTTT. It specifies CASSSHLAGTDTQYF.